The 9 T cell receptor beta chains given below trace back to one sample, sequenced in a study of beta chain features in type 1 diabetes (dated 2018 in TCRdb). The receptor library was made with the immunoSEQ multiplex PCR assay. All of the isolated RNA was reverse transcribed with the High Capacity cDNA Reverse Transcription Kit, so expressed TCRB transcripts were sequenced. TCRdb provides this immuneACCESS table in a form limited to in-frame rearrangements. Some clones are lacking; in checked studies, under half of them reflect an unresolved V gene, and why the rest are absent is not known. The sample table records hundreds of thousands of clones; roughly 11% of these occur just once. The ten largest clonotypes hold 0.045% to 0.06% of the sample. Material: naive CD4+ T cells from blood. The cell subset or site label, read with the paper, signifies: true naive CD4+ T cells. These receptors were collected from a woman younger than 35 in good health.

This clone was seen more than once but under ten times. This chain joins TRBV4-1 and TRBJ2-6; no reliable D call. Germline lookup yields CDR1 MGHRA and CDR2 YSYEKL. This CDR3 is 17 amino acids long. Trimming removed 0 bases at V and 1 base at J, with 10 bases between. CDR3: CASSQEFWGSGANVLTF. The CDR3, as DNA: TGCGCCAGCAGCCAAGAATTTTGGGGTTCTGGGGCCAACGTCCTGACTTTC.

V gene TRBV9 combines with J gene TRBJ2-5; 8 nucleotides line up with TRBD1. V was pared by 3 bases and J by 3 bases, with 4 bases of the junction left unmatched. Germline CDR1 is SGDLS and CDR2 is YYNGEE. The length of the CDR3 is 14 residues. CDR3 sequence: CASSGRTGKETQYF. The CDR3 nucleotides read TGTGCCAGCAGCGGAAGGACAGGGAAAGAGACCCAGTACTTC.

The chain combines TRBV7-9 with TRBJ2-1; TRBD1 aligns across 8 bases. Germline V gives CDR1 SEHNR, CDR2 FQNEAQ (reference sequence). The ends lost 9 bases at V and 14 bases at J; junction bases unmatched: 12. This CDR3 region has 12 residues. Here the CDR3 reads CARETGVGEKFF. The DNA for the CDR3 is TGTGCCAGGGAGACAGGGGTAGGAGAGAAGTTCTTC. Complete variable domain (other parts from reference TRBV7-9 and TRBJ2-1): DTGVSQNPRHKITKRGQNVTFRCDPISEHNRLYWYRQTLGQGPEFLTYFQNEAQLEKSRLLSDRFSAERPKGSFSTLEIQRTEQGDSAMYLCARETGVGEKFFGPGTRLTVL.

This clone appeared a few times. The chain recombines TRBV7-6 with TRBJ2-1, with 10 bases fitting TRBD1. J gave up 3 bases and V 5 bases, and 4 bases lay outside the gene matches. The CDR3 totals 15 residues. CDR1 and CDR2 (germline): SGHVS, FNYEAQ. CDR3 in DNA: TGTGCCAGCAGCGAGCGGACAGGGGGCTACAATGAGCAGTTCTTC. Residues: CASSERTGGYNEQFF.

This clone appeared a few times. The chain uses TRBV7-2 and TRBJ1-1, with D tentatively TRBD1 (5 bases). The CDR3 sequence is 13 residues long. V was clipped by 5 bases and J by 7 bases, with 14 bases between them. Looked up from germline, CDR1 is SGHTA and CDR2 is FQGNSA. The CDR3 protein is CASSPGTAGEAFF. Written as DNA, the CDR3 is TGTGCCAGCAGCCCCGGGACCGCCGGTGAAGCTTTCTTT.

This clone has only a few counts. The chain links TRBV20-1 to TRBJ2-1; D tentatively fits TRBD1 or TRBD2 (5 bases each). The V and J ends lost 3 bases and 12 bases respectively, with 12 bases between them. Looked up from germline, CDR1 is DFQATT and CDR2 is SNEGSKA (reference sequence). The CDR3 is 11 residues long. Written as DNA, the CDR3 is TGCAGTGCTAGTGAGGGGCTGGGGCAGTTCTTC. As protein: CSASEGLGQFF.

This clone came up a few times. The V call is TRBV7-7, the J call TRBJ2-3; maybe TRBD1 (6 bases). The V gene lost 4 bases and the J gene lost 6 bases, with 14 bases spanning the gap. The germline V gene has CDR1 SSHAT and CDR2 FNYEAQ (reference sequence). The CDR3 runs 14 residues. As DNA, the CDR3 is TGTGCCAGCAGCTCCGGGACACCTGGGGATACGCAGTATTTT. Its translation is CASSSGTPGDTQYF. Full variable domain (missing parts from reference TRBV7-7 and TRBJ2-3): GAGVSQSPRYKVTKRGQDVTLRCDPISSHATLYWYQQALGQGPEFLTYFNYEAQPDKSGLPSDRFSAERPEGSISTLTIQRTEQRDSAMYRCASSSGTPGDTQYFGPGTRLTVL.

The V call is TRBV10-3, the J call TRBJ2-3; D not resolved. This CDR3 has 16 residues. The V and J ends lost 3 bases and 1 base respectively, with 14 bases between them. Germline V gene sequence: CDR1 ENHRY, CDR2 SYGVKD. In DNA, the CDR3 is TGTGCCATCAGTGACTTACCTCCGAGCGGCACAGATACGCAGTATTTT. It translates to CAISDLPPSGTDTQYF.

The rearrangement joins TRBV2 to TRBJ2-5, with D possibly called TRBD1 or TRBD2 (7 bases each). Trimming cost V 8 bases and J 6 bases, with 16 bases left between them. Germline CDR1 SNHLY, CDR2 FYNNEI. The CDR3 totals 13 residues. The CDR3 region has the DNA TGTGCCAGCGGGGGAGGGGGCATGAAGACCCAGTACTTC. It encodes CASGGGGMKTQYF. Full variable domain (rest looked up from reference TRBV2 and TRBJ2-5): EPEVTQTPSHQVTQMGQEVILRCVPISNHLYFYWYRQILGQKVEFLVSFYNNEISEKSEIFDDQFSVERPDGSNFTLKIRSTKLEDSAMYFCASGGGGMKTQYFGPGTRLLVL.